Sequencing of this TCR beta chain was carried out in a study of cytomegalovirus exposure and HLA in healthy donors. Points from the study as a whole: Researchers reported that a few CMV-associated chains were confirmed in vitro as CMV antigen-specific. At a 0.05 false discovery rate, a later analysis found over 15,000 TCR beta sequences to be associated with HLA alleles. Later on, a genetic analysis was performed. It linked a missense variant in DCLRE1C with V- and J-gene trimming of TCR beta.

Concerning this clone: Its antigen is unidentified.

Though nominally healthy at sampling, donors likely had unrecorded immune exposures. In the PCR, 60 Vbeta and 13 Jbeta primers were used. Using immunoSEQ multiplex PCR, the repertoire was profiled, and TCRdb retains in-frame clones only, with some absent. The table includes some 13,000 clones, about 60% detected once. The origin of this receptor is a woman between 45 and 65 years old in good health and CMV-seropositive. Material: PBMCs.

CDR3 sequence reads: CASSQGRAGANVLTF. The DNA of the CDR3 is TGCGCCAGCAGCCAAGGGAGGGCTGGGGCCAACGTCCTGACTTTC. The chain recombines TRBV4-3 with TRBJ2-6; possibly TRBD2 for D (6 bases). The germline V and J ends were trimmed by 1 base and 2 bases, with 6 bases remaining between them. CDR3 length: 15 amino acids. Germline CDR1 is LGHNA and CDR2 is YSLEER.